The clone carrying this T cell receptor beta chain was observed a single time. In germline, CDR1 is SGDLS, CDR2 YYNGEE. CDR3 length equals 13 residues. Trimming removed 0 bases at V and 3 bases at J, with 6 bases between. As processed by the authors: Estimated nucleated cell counts came from reference gene primer amplification. Profiling relied on immunoSEQ multiplex PCR, and the TCRdb table lists in-frame clones only, not all of them. V and J calls plus clone size are reproduced from that table; the DNA served to infer D and trimming. The table has under 500,000 clones, around 88% seen once; the top ten hold 4% to 5.5%. The record originates from a study of blood T cell repertoires in COVID-19. Study in general: Some COVID-19 samples were acute and others convalescent; all came from the United States, Italy and Spain. Nucleic acid was either cDNA or gDNA, and it came from T cells, B-cell-depleted T cells, or PBMCs.

The V and J genes are TRBV9 and TRBJ1-1; D is ambiguous. The receptor was derived from a woman aged 25-40 years with acute or convalescent COVID-19. Source material: peripheral blood. This chain's CDR3 is CASSVVEDTEAFF. CDR3 DNA sequence: TGTGCCAGCAGCGTAGTTGAGGACACTGAAGCTTTCTTT.